This T cell receptor (beta chain) was recorded in a study of blood T cell repertoires in COVID-19. Study-level information: Some COVID-19 samples were acute and others convalescent; all came from the United States, Italy and Spain.

The participants were between about 18 and 90 years old and came from 24 US areas. In the authors' workflow: Nucleated cell number was recorded as an estimate derived from reference gene primer amplification. Sequencing was performed with immunoSEQ multiplex PCR; in TCRdb, only in-frame clones are kept and a portion is missing. For V, J and clone size, that table is used; D and trimming come from the DNA. Here the sample spans about 200,000 clones, approximately 80% being singletons. The CDR3 extends over 16 amino acids. Germline assignment: CDR1 MDHEN and CDR2 SYDVKM. V shed 3 bases and J shed 3 bases, with 18 bases lying between them.

The clonotype originates from a man aged 35-49 years who had recovered from COVID-19. This chain uses TRBV28 with TRBJ2-7; possible D gene TRBD2, 6 bases. Source material: PBMCs or T cells enriched from blood (not recorded which). The CDR3 sequence: CASSLGRTNRDYEQYV. For the CDR3, the DNA is TGTGCCAGCAGTTTGGGGCGGACTAACCGGGACTACGAGCAGTACGTC.